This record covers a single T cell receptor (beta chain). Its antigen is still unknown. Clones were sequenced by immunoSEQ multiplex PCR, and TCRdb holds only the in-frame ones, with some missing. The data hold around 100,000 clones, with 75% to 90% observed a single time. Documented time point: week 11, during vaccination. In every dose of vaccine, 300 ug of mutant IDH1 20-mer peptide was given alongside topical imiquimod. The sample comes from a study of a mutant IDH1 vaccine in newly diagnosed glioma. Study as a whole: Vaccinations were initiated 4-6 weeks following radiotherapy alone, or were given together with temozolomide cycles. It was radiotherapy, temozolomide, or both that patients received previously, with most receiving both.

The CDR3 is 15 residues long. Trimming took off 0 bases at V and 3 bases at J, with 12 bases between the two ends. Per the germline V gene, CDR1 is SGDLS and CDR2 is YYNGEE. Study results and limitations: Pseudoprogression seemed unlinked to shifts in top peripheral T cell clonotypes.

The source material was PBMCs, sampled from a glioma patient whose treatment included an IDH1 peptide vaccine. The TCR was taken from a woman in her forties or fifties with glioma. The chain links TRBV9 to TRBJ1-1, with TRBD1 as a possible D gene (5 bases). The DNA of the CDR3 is TGTGCCAGCAGCGTAGCGATTGGGGGGGACACTGAAGCTTTCTTT. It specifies CASSVAIGGDTEAFF.